This entry features one T cell receptor (beta chain) sequence. This sample is drawn from a study of blood T cell repertoires in COVID-19. Looking at the study overall: Some COVID-19 samples were acute and others convalescent; all came from the United States, Italy and Spain. PBMCs, B-cell-depleted T cells, or T cells were the source of the cDNA or gDNA that made up the material.

In the study's own analysis: Estimates of nucleated cell counts were drawn from the amplification of reference gene primers. The repertoire was sequenced with immunoSEQ multiplex PCR; TCRdb's copy has only in-frame clones and lacks some. The V and J calls and clone size are taken from that table; D and trimming were inferred from the DNA. The sample has 150,000 to 250,000 clones, more than 75% seen once; the top ten hold around 6%. Enrolled during active infection, Seattle patients were then followed longitudinally. The V segment lost 4 bases and the J segment 3 bases; nucleotides outside the gene matches: 8. Germline CDR1 and CDR2: SGHTA and FQGNSA. The CDR3 consists of 15 residues.

The specimen sequenced was peripheral blood. The receptor comes from a woman aged 40 to 50 with COVID-19, enrolled during active disease. The gene calls are TRBV7-2 and TRBJ1-2, with TRBD1 identical over 7 bases. CDR3 residues: CASSSPTGRDYGYTF. CDR3 DNA: TGTGCCAGCAGCTCCCCGACAGGGCGGGACTATGGCTACACCTTC.